A selection of T cell receptor beta chains follows, all from one sample in a study of OX40 agonist ivuxolimab in advanced cancers. Clones were sequenced by immunoSEQ multiplex PCR, and TCRdb holds only the in-frame ones, with some missing. The sample has 20,000 to 25,000 clones; roughly 89% are singletons. This specimen was CD4+ or CD8+ T cells sorted from blood, taken in a trial of the OX40 agonist ivuxolimab. These TCRs come from an adult with an advanced solid tumor such as melanoma, head and neck, liver or kidney cancer. CDR3s include the opening cysteine and the closing phenylalanine or tryptophan.

v_gene	j_gene	CDR3aa
TRBV19	TRBJ1-5	CASSILTGGQPQHF
TRBV11-1	TRBJ2-2	CASSLTSGGTGELFF
TRBV6-1	TRBJ2-5	CASRNWTVQETQYF
TRBV5-1	TRBJ2-7	CASSLDPTRYEQYF
TRBV7-9	TRBJ2-5	CASSAVLAAQETQYF
TRBV4-3	TRBJ2-5	CASSQDLRDQETQYF
TRBV6-1	TRBJ2-3	CASSGPRRDTQYF
TRBV19	TRBJ1-2	CASSIDRQVEPYGYTF
TRBV19	TRBJ2-7	CASIPRDSPYEQYF
TRBV5-6	TRBJ2-1	CASSFTGANLYNEQFF
TRBV11-2	TRBJ2-7	CASSLDPGGGTYEQYF
TRBV5-6	TRBJ1-2	CASSLGGDGYGYTF
TRBV2	TRBJ2-5	CASRWGLGQETQYF
TRBV10-3	TRBJ1-5	CAISESHLQPQHF
TRBV2	TRBJ2-5	CASSPGQSRGTQYF
TRBV19	TRBJ2-1	CASSIASQAGNEQFF
TRBV9	TRBJ1-2	CASSPTGQADYGYTF
TRBV15	TRBJ1-2	CATSRDRAGGYGYTF
TRBV14	TRBJ2-5	CASSQPGTGEGETQYF
TRBV11-2	TRBJ2-7	CASSLIGPEQYF